Presented here are 10 T cell receptor beta chains from one specimen sequenced in a study of response to subunit inactivated influenza vaccine. Using its own MiXCR run on the RT-PCR reads, TCRdb lists one record per CDR3 protein. Of 650,000 to 800,000 distinct CDR3 sequences listed, approximately 18% are singletons. The sample consisted of PBMCs from blood, taken about 5 days after vaccination. These receptors originate from a man aged 50 to 60 who received an inactivated influenza vaccine.

In its sample, this clonotype was seen many times. The rearrangement uses TRBV9 and TRBJ2-5, with D tentatively TRBD2 (5 bases). The ends were cut back, 0 bases at V and 2 bases at J, with 8 bases in the middle. This CDR3 region has 14 residues. CDR1 is SGDLS, CDR2 YYNGEE, per germline. CDR3 nucleotide sequence: TGTGCCAGCAGCGTAGGTGGGAGACAAGAGACCCAGTACTTC. Translated: CASSVGGRQETQYF.

This clonotype occurred a few times. The rearrangement links TRBV2 to TRBJ1-1, with D possibly TRBD1 on 5 matching bases. Trimming took off 6 bases at V and 6 bases at J, with 20 bases between the two ends. CDR3 size: 15 residues. CDR1 is SNHLY and CDR2 is FYNNEI in the germline V gene. CDR3 nucleotides: TGTGCCAGCAGGGGGTTGAAGGGGCGAGGGGCTGAAGCTTTCTTT. Its translation: CASRGLKGRGAEAFF.

This clonotype was seen at least ten times. The chain joins TRBV20-1 to TRBJ1-1, with TRBD1 as a possible D gene (6 bases). This CDR3 is 13 amino acids long. Germline loops: CDR1 DFQATT, CDR2 SNEGSKA (reference sequence). The CDR3 region has the DNA TGCAGAGGGTCGGGACAAATGAACACTGAAGCTTTCTTT. This encodes CRGSGQMNTEAFF.

The CDR3 here is CSARRGTSGGREQYF. The CDR3 nucleotides read TGCAGTGCTAGACGCGGGACTAGCGGGGGGCGGGAGCAGTACTTC. The gene calls are TRBV20-1 and TRBJ2-7; 15 bases match TRBD2. The CDR3 spans 15 residues. The V gene's germline CDR1 is DFQATT and CDR2 SNEGSKA (reference sequence). J gave up 7 bases and V 2 bases, and 6 bases lay outside the gene matches.

This clonotype was seen more than once but under ten times. The rearrangement joins TRBV20-1 to TRBJ1-2, with 8 bases fitting TRBD1. The CDR3 spans 13 residues. Germline lookup yields CDR1 DFQATT and CDR2 SNEGSKA (reference sequence). Trimming took 0 bases from V and 8 from J; bases not matched to a gene: 5. CDR3 coding DNA: TGCAGTGCTAGAGAGGAGACAGGGGTGGGCTACACCTTC. Amino acid sequence: CSAREETGVGYTF.

This clonotype has a handful of counts. The chain combines TRBV4-2 with TRBJ2-5; 9 positions match TRBD1. This CDR3 contains 15 residues. Germline assignment: CDR1 LGHNA and CDR2 YNFKEQ. Trimming removed 5 bases from V and 5 bases from J; junction bases left unmatched: 9. The CDR3 region is CASSYRDREEETQYF. CDR3 nucleotides: TGTGCCAGCAGCTACCGGGACAGGGAAGAGGAGACCCAGTACTTC.

This clonotype has a count of ten or more. The chain uses TRBV10-3 and TRBJ2-2; TRBD1 is a possible D gene (8 bases). The ends were cut back, 5 bases at V and 1 base at J, with 14 bases in the middle. The CDR3 is 16 amino acids. Germline values: CDR1 ENHRY, CDR2 SYGVKD. The CDR3 sequence is CAISQQGGKNTGELFF. The CDR3 DNA is TGTGCCATCAGTCAACAGGGGGGGAAGAACACCGGGGAGCTGTTTTTT.

This chain links TRBV29-1 with TRBJ2-7, with D possibly TRBD2 on 6 matching bases. V lost 3 bases to trimming and J lost 6 bases, with 15 bases between them. Germline V gene sequence: CDR1 SQVTM, CDR2 ANQGSEA. This CDR3 contains 13 residues. CDR3 amino acids: CSVDREWGGEQYF. In DNA, the CDR3 is TGCAGCGTTGATAGGGAGTGGGGAGGCGAGCAGTACTTC.

Points on this clonotype: Possible read error: a much larger clone is one base away. The CDR3 loop is CVSSLGGVQETQYF. CDR3 DNA: TGTGTCAGCAGTTTGGGTGGAGTCCAAGAGACCCAGTACTTC. This chain uses TRBV12-3 or TRBV12-4 with TRBJ2-5; D gene unclear. This CDR3 comprises 14 residues.

The CDR3: CASTRTSYWEQYF. As DNA, the CDR3 is TGTGCCAGCACCCGAACCTCCTACTGGGAGCAGTACTTC. This chain connects TRBV12-3 or TRBV12-4 to TRBJ2-7; no reliable D call. Trimming stripped 7 bases from V and 7 bases from J, with 17 bases between. The CDR3 has 13 residues.